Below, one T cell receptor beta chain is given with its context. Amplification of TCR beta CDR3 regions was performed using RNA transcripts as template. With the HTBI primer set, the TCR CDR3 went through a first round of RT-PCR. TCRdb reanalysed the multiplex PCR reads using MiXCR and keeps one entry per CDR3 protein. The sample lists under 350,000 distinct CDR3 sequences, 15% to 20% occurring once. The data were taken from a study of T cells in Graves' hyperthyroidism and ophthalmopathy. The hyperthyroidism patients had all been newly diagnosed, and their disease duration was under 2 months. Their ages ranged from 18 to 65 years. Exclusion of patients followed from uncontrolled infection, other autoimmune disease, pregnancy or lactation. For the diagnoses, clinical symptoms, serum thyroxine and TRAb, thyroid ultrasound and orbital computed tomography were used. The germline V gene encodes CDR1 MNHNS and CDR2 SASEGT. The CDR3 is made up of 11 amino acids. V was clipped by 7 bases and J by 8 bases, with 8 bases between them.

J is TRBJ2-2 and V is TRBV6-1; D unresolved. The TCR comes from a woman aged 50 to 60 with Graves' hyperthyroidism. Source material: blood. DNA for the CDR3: TGTGCCAGCACCCTGGGGGGGGAGCTGTTTTTT. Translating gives CASTLGGELFF.